One sample yielded the 10 T cell receptor beta chains listed below, sequenced in a study of cytomegalovirus exposure and HLA in healthy donors. PCR involved 60 Vbeta and 13 Jbeta primers. Measured with immunoSEQ multiplex PCR; TCRdb has only the in-frame clones, and not every one. The data hold over 100,000 clones, with 50% to 65% observed a single time. The source material was PBMCs. These receptors were taken from a man aged 40-50 years in good health and CMV-seropositive.

The chain uses TRBV6-1 and TRBJ1-4, with D perhaps TRBD1 (5 bases). CDR1 is MNHNS, CDR2 SASEGT, per germline. V lost 4 bases, J lost 3 bases, and 15 bases lay in between. This CDR3 has 16 residues. The DNA for the CDR3 is TGTGCCAGCAGTGGGCTTGCAGGGAAAGCTAATGAAAAACTGTTTTTT. It specifies CASSGLAGKANEKLFF.

This chain uses TRBV5-4 with TRBJ1-1; maybe TRBD1 (5 bases). V lost 3 bases and J lost 2, with 17 bases in between. The CDR3 totals 16 residues. Germline V CDR1 and CDR2: SGHNT, YYREEE (reference sequence). The CDR3 is CASSSLILDTNTEAFF. CDR3 coding DNA: TGTGCCAGCAGCTCCTTAATATTGGACACCAACACTGAAGCTTTCTTT.

This rearrangement joins TRBV9 to TRBJ2-1; the match to TRBD1 covers 7 bases. V dropped 2 bases and J dropped 7; count of bases not matched to a gene: 3. The CDR3 totals 13 residues. Germline loops: CDR1 SGDLS, CDR2 YYNGEE. This CDR3 is CASSVNRGNEQFF. The CDR3 region has the DNA TGTGCCAGCAGCGTTAACAGGGGTAATGAGCAGTTCTTC.

The genes are TRBV5-4 and TRBJ2-5; the D is unclear. The CDR3 runs 13 residues. CDR1 and CDR2 from the germline V gene are SGHNT and YYREEE (reference sequence). The V end lost 2 bases, the J end lost 3 bases, and 8 bases lay between the germline ends. The CDR3, as DNA: TGTGCCAGCAGCTTTGTAAGCGAAGAGACCCAGTACTTC. As protein: CASSFVSEETQYF.

V gene TRBV27 combines with J gene TRBJ1-2; 8 nucleotides agree with TRBD1. Germline V CDR1 and CDR2: MNHEY, SMNVEV (reference sequence). The CDR3 is made up of 14 amino acids. V lost 5 bases to trimming and J lost 7 bases; unmatched junction nucleotides: 9. This CDR3 is CASSPPGQAGGYTF. CDR3 nucleotide sequence: TGTGCCAGCAGTCCGCCGGGACAGGCTGGTGGCTACACCTTC.

This sequence joins TRBV5-4 and TRBJ1-5; D is perhaps TRBD1 (6 bases). V was shortened by 0 bases and J by 4 bases, with 14 bases between the two germline ends. CDR3 size: 16 residues. Germline lookup yields CDR1 SGHNT and CDR2 YYREEE (reference sequence). The CDR3 nucleotides are TGTGCCAGCAGCTTGGATGCGGGCCAGGGGAATCAGCCCCAGCATTTT. This encodes CASSLDAGQGNQPQHF.

J is TRBJ1-5 and V is TRBV2; D ambiguous. V lost 7 bases to trimming and J lost 5 bases, with 12 bases between them. This CDR3 region has 13 residues. Germline V gene lookup returns CDR1 SNHLY and CDR2 FYNNEI. CDR3 sequence (DNA): TGTGCCAGCACGGCCACGGAGTATCAGCCCCAGCATTTT. It codes for CASTATEYQPQHF. The entire variable domain, with the rest obtained from reference TRBV2 and TRBJ1-5, is as follows: EPEVTQTPSHQVTQMGQEVILRCVPISNHLYFYWYRQILGQKVEFLVSFYNNEISEKSEIFDDQFSVERPDGSNFTLKIRSTKLEDSAMYFCASTATEYQPQHFGDGTRLSIL.

This rearrangement joins TRBV4-3 to TRBJ2-7; TRBD2 agrees at 9 bases. This CDR3 is 15 amino acids long. The germline V gene encodes CDR1 LGHNA and CDR2 YSLEER. J lost 3 bases, V lost 1 base, and 4 bases had no gene match. This chain's CDR3 is CASSQGVAGDYEQYF. The CDR3 DNA sequence: TGCGCCAGCAGCCAAGGGGTAGCGGGAGACTACGAGCAGTACTTC.

The V gene is TRBV4-2, the J gene TRBJ2-7, with TRBD2 as a possible D gene (6 bases). Germline V gene sequence: CDR1 LGHNA, CDR2 YNFKEQ. The CDR3 extends over 13 amino acids. V lost 1 base to trimming and J lost 3 bases, with 7 bases between them. The CDR3 nucleotides are TGTGCCAGCAGCCAAGGGGGGGACTACGAGCAGTACTTC. Amino acids: CASSQGGDYEQYF.

The chain is built from TRBV9 and TRBJ2-7; D is perhaps TRBD1 (5 bases). This CDR3 has 14 residues. The ends were cut back, 0 bases at V and 4 bases at J, with 11 bases in the middle. CDR1 is SGDLS, CDR2 YYNGEE, per germline. This chain's CDR3 is CASSVVPGMYEQYF. CDR3 bases: TGTGCCAGCAGCGTAGTCCCAGGGATGTACGAGCAGTACTTC.